The sequence of this TCR beta chain was determined in a study of blood T cell repertoires in COVID-19. This table comes from immunoSEQ multiplex PCR, and its TCRdb copy is limited to in-frame clones, with some not included. The sample includes about 130,000 clones, approximately 84% of them seen just once. The CDR3 spans 18 residues. The junction had 11 bases not matched to a gene; V was cut back by 0 bases and J by 0 bases. CDR1 is LNHDA, CDR2 SQIVND, per germline (reference sequence). This TCR came from a woman in her twenties or thirties who had recovered from COVID-19. Material: peripheral blood. The rearrangement uses TRBV19 and TRBJ2-7, with TRBD1 matching over 7 bases. The CDR3 loop is CASSIDIPGQAGSYEQYF. In DNA form, the CDR3 reads TGTGCCAGTAGTATAGATATCCCCGGACAGGCGGGCTCCTACGAGCAGTACTTC.